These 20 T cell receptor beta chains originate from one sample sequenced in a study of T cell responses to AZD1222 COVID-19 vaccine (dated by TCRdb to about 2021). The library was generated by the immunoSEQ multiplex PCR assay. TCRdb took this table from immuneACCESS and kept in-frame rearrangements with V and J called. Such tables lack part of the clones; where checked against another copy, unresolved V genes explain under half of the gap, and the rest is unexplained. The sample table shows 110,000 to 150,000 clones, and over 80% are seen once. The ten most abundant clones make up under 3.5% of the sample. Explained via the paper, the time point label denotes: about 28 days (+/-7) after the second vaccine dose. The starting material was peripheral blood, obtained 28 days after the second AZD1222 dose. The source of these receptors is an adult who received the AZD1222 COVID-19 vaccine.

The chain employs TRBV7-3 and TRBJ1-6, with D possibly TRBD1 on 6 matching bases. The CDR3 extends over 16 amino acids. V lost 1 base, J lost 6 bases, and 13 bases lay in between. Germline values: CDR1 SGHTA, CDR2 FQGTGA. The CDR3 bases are TGTGCCAGCAGCTTAAGGGGGGCAACTGGTAATTCACCCCTCCACTTT. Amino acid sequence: CASSLRGATGNSPLHF. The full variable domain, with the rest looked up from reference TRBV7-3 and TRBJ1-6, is GAGVSQTPSNKVTEKGKYVELRCDPISGHTALYWYRQSLGQGPEFLIYFQGTGAADDSGLPNDRFFAVRPEGSVSTLKIQRTERGDSAVYLCASSLRGATGNSPLHFGNGTRLTVT.

CDR3 sequence reads: CASSFDAGAGNTIYF. CDR3 DNA sequence: TGTGCCAGCAGTTTCGACGCGGGGGCTGGAAACACCATATATTTT. The V gene is TRBV7-9, the J gene TRBJ1-3, with TRBD1 as a possible D gene (5 bases). V lost 6 bases to trimming and J lost 2 bases, with 14 bases between them. The CDR3 contains 15 residues. The germline CDR1 and CDR2 sequences are SEHNR and FQNEAQ (reference sequence).

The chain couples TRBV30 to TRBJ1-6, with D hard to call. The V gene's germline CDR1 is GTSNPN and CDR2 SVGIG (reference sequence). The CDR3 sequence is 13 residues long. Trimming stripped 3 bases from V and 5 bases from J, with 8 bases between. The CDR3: CAWSLRDNSPLHF. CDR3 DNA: TGTGCCTGGAGCTTACGGGATAATTCACCCCTCCACTTT.

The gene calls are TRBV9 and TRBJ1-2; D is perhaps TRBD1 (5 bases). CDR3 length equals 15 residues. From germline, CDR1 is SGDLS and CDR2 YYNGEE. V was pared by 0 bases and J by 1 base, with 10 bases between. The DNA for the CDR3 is TGTGCCAGCAGCGTAGGGGCTCAGGGTAACTATGGCTACACCTTC. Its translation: CASSVGAQGNYGYTF. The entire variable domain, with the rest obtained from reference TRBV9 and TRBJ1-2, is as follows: DSGVTQTPKHLITATGQRVTLRCSPRSGDLSVYWYQQSLDQGLQFLIQYYNGEERAKGNILERFSAQQFPDLHSELNLSSLELGDSALYFCASSVGAQGNYGYTFGSGTRLTVV.

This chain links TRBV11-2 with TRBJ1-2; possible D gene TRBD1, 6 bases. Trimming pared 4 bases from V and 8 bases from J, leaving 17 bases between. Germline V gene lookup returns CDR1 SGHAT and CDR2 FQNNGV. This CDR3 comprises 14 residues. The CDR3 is CASSSPQGRLGYTF. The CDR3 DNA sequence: TGTGCCAGCAGCTCCCCCCAGGGGCGTTTAGGCTACACCTTC. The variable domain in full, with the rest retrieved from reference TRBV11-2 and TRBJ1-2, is EAGVAQSPRYKIIEKRQSVAFWCNPISGHATLYWYQQILGQGPKLLIQFQNNGVVDDSQLPKDRFSAERLKGVDSTLKIQPAKLEDSAVYLCASSSPQGRLGYTFGSGTRLTVV.

CDR3 residues: CASSYVGTGNYEQYF. For the CDR3, the DNA is TGTGCCAGCAGTTACGTGGGGACAGGGAACTACGAGCAGTACTTC. The chain has TRBV6-5 and TRBJ2-7, with TRBD1 matching 9 bases. Germline V gene lookup returns CDR1 MNHEY and CDR2 SVGAGI. V gave up 2 bases and J gave up 3 bases; unmatched junction bases: 5. The CDR3 runs 15 residues.

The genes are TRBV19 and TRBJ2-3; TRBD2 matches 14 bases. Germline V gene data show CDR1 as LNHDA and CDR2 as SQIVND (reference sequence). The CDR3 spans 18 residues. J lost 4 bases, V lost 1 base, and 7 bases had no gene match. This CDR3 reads CASSIAGGLAGDADTQYF. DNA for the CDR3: TGTGCCAGTAGTATAGCGGGGGGACTAGCGGGAGACGCAGATACGCAGTATTTT.

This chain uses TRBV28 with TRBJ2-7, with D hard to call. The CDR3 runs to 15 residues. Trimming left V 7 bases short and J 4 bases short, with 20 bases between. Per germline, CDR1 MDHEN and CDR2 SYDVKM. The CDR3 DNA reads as TGTGCCAGCACTAACCCTCGGACGGTCCGTTACGAGCAGTACTTC. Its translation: CASTNPRTVRYEQYF.

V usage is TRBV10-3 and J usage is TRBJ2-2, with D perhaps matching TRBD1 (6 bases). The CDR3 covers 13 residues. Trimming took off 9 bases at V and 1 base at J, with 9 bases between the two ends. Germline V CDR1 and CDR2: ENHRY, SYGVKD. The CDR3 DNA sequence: TGTGCCATACGGACAGAGAACACCGGGGAGCTGTTTTTT. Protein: CAIRTENTGELFF.

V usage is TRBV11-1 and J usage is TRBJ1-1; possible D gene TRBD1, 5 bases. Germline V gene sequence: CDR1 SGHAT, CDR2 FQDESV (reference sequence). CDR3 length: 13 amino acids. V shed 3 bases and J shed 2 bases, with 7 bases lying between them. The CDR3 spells CASSFQGNTEAFF. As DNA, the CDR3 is TGTGCCAGCAGCTTTCAGGGTAACACTGAAGCTTTCTTT.

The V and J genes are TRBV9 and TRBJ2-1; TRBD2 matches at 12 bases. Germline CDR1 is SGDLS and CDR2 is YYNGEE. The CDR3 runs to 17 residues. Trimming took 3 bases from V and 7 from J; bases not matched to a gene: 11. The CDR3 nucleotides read TGTGCCAGCAGCGCCTCTAGACTAGCGGGAGATCTTAATGAGCAGTTCTTC. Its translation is CASSASRLAGDLNEQFF.

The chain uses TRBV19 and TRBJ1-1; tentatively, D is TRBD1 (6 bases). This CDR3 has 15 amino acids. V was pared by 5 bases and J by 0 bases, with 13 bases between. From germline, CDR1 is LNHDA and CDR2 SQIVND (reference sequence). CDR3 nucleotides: TGTGCCAGTAGTGCACCGGGACACGTGAACACTGAAGCTTTCTTT. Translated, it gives CASSAPGHVNTEAFF.

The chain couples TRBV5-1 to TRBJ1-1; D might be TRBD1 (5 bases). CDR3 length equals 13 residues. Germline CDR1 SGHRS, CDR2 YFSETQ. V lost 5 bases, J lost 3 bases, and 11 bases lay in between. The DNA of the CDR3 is TGCGCCAGCAGTCAAGCAGGGTACACTGAAGCTTTCTTT. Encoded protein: CASSQAGYTEAFF.

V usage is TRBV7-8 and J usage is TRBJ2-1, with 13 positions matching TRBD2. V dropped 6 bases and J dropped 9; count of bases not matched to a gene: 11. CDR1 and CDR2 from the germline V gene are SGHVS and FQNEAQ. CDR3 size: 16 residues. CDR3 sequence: CASSLYPGLAGIEQFF. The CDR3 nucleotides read TGTGCCAGCAGTTTATATCCGGGACTAGCGGGAATTGAGCAGTTCTTC.

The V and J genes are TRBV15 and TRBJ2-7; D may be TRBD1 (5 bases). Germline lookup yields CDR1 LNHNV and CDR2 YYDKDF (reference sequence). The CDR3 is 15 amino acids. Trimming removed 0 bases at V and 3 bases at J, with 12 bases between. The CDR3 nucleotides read TGTGCCACCAGCAGAGATAAGGCAGGGTTCTACGAGCAGTACTTC. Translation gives CATSRDKAGFYEQYF.

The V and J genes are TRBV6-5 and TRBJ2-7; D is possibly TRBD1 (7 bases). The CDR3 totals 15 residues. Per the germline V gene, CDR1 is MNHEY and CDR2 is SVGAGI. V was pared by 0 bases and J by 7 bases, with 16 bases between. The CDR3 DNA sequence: TGTGCCAGCAGTTACTCCCCCAGGGGGGCATGGGAGCAGTACTTC. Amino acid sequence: CASSYSPRGAWEQYF.

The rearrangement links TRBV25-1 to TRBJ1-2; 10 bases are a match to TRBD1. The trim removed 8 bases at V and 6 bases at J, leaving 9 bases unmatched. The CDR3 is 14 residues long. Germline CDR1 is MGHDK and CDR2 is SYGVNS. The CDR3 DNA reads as TGTGCCAGCGGAGGGGACAGGGGCCTGGATGGCTACACCTTC. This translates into CASGGDRGLDGYTF.

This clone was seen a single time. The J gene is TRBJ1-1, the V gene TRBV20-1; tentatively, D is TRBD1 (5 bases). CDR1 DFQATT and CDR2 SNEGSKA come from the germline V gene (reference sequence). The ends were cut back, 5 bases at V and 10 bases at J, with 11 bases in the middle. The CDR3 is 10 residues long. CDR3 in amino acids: CSAVQGIAFF. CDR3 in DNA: TGCAGTGCTGTCCAGGGTATAGCTTTCTTT.

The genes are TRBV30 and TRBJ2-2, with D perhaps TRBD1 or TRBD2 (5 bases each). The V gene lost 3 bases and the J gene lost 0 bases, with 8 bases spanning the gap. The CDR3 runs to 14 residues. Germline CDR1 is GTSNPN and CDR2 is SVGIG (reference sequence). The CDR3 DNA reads TGTGCCTGGAGGGGGACCACGAACACCGGGGAGCTGTTTTTT. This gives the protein CAWRGTTNTGELFF.

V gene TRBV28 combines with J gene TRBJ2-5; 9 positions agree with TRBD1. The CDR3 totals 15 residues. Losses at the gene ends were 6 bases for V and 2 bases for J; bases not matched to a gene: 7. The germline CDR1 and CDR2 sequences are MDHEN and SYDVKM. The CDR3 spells CASSSLGQGQETQYF. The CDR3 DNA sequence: TGTGCCAGCAGCTCCCTAGGACAGGGGCAAGAGACCCAGTACTTC.